This entry lists 21 T cell receptor beta chains sequenced from one sample in a study of graft-versus-host responses after intestinal transplantation. No antigen has been assigned to these receptors. Assay: immunoSEQ multiplex PCR; the TCRdb copy retains only in-frame clones and omits some. Here the sample spans 90,000 to 100,000 clones, around nine tenths being singletons. Sequencing was performed on unstimulated CD8+ T cells sorted from spleen or lymph node cells, taken before intestinal transplant. Receptors originate from a human donor who received an intestinal transplant.

A word on this clone: An end of the junction does not agree with germline; a read error may underlie this. Other DNA variants within this sample encode the same CDR3. The V and J genes are TRBV28 and TRBJ1-2; the match to TRBD1 covers 8 bases. The CDR3 is 15 amino acids. The V gene's germline CDR1 is MDHEN and CDR2 SYDVKM. This CDR3 is CASSRPGTGYYGYTF. Here the CDR3 DNA reads TGCGCCAGCAGTCGGCCCGGGACAGGTTACTATGGCTACACCTTC.

The genes are TRBV4-1 and TRBJ1-3; D is uncertain. V was cut by 0 bases and J by 0 bases, with 6 bases left in between. CDR3 length: 15 amino acids. CDR1 is MGHRA and CDR2 is YSYEKL in the germline V gene. This CDR3 is CASSQEGSSGNTIYF. The CDR3 DNA sequence: TGCGCCAGCAGCCAAGAGGGGAGCTCTGGAAACACCATATATTTT.

The J gene is TRBJ2-1, the V gene TRBV9; TRBD1 might be the D (7 bases). The CDR3 extends over 16 amino acids. Germline V gives CDR1 SGDLS, CDR2 YYNGEE. The V end was cut by 0 bases, the J end by 2 bases, with 12 bases between. The CDR3: CASSVGGDSAYNEQFF. CDR3 sequence (DNA): TGTGCCAGCAGCGTAGGGGGGGACAGCGCCTACAATGAGCAGTTCTTC.

This chain links TRBV6-5 with TRBJ2-2, with a tentative D call TRBD1 (6 bases). The CDR3 contains 15 residues. Trimming pared 5 bases from V and 3 bases from J, leaving 13 bases between. The germline gives CDR1 MNHEY, CDR2 SVGAGI. CDR3 amino acids: CASSTDSDDTGELFF. The CDR3 bases are TGTGCCAGCAGTACGGACAGCGACGACACCGGGGAGCTGTTTTTT.

V is TRBV19 and J is TRBJ1-2; 8 bases are a match to TRBD1. The germline V gene encodes CDR1 LNHDA and CDR2 SQIVND (reference sequence). With 6 bases clipped from V and 5 bases from J, the junction kept 8 bases outside the gene matches. This CDR3 is 14 amino acids long. The CDR3 protein is CASRDRQGPYGYTF. The CDR3 DNA follows: TGTGCCAGTAGGGACCGACAGGGGCCATATGGCTACACCTTC.

The chain combines TRBV7-9 with TRBJ2-5, with D perhaps TRBD1 (5 bases). Germline values: CDR1 SEHNR, CDR2 FQNEAQ (reference sequence). The CDR3 length is 12 residues. The V gene lost 2 bases and the J gene lost 4 bases, with 5 bases spanning the gap. Written as DNA, the CDR3 is TGTGCCAGCAGCTTACAGGGAGAGACCCAGTACTTC. Its translation: CASSLQGETQYF.

The chain combines TRBV28 with TRBJ1-1, with 7 positions matching TRBD1. Trimming cost V 6 bases and J 8 bases; bases outside gene matches: 6. Germline V lookup: CDR1 MDHEN, CDR2 SYDVKM. The CDR3 loop spans 12 amino acids. DNA of the CDR3: TGTGCCAGCAGCCTACCAGGGGGGGAAGCTTTCTTT. It yields the protein CASSLPGGEAFF. Full variable domain (remainder filled in from reference TRBV28 and TRBJ1-1): DVKVTQSSRYLVKRTGEKVFLECVQDMDHENMFWYRQDPGLGLRLIYFSYDVKMKEKGDIPEGYSVSREKKERFSLILESASTNQTSMYLCASSLPGGEAFFGQGTRLTVV.

V and J are TRBV4-3 and TRBJ2-2, with TRBD1 matching 10 bases. The CDR3 extends over 17 amino acids. Germline values: CDR1 LGHNA, CDR2 YSLEER. V lost 0 bases to trimming and J lost 6 bases; unmatched junction nucleotides: 7. CDR3 residues: CASSQDRQGARAGELFF. CDR3 nucleotides: TGCGCCAGCAGCCAAGACCGACAGGGGGCAAGGGCCGGGGAGCTGTTTTTT.

The chain carries TRBV27 and TRBJ1-4; D is ambiguous. V was cut by 5 bases and J by 0 bases, with 10 bases left in between. The CDR3 spans 15 residues. Germline V gene data show CDR1 as MNHEY and CDR2 as SMNVEV (reference sequence). CDR3 amino acids: CASSPIPPTNEKLFF. CDR3 coding DNA: TGTGCCAGCAGTCCCATCCCCCCAACTAATGAAAAACTGTTTTTT. Filled out from reference TRBV27 and TRBJ1-4, the complete variable domain reads EAQVTQNPRYLITVTGKKLTVTCSQNMNHEYMSWYRQDPGLGLRQIYYSMNVEVTDKGDVPEGYKVSRKEKRNFPLILESPSPNQTSLYFCASSPIPPTNEKLFFGSGTQLSVL.

Notes on this clone: One junction end disagrees with the germline gene, perhaps due to a read error. The chain combines TRBV5-1 with TRBJ1-1; no reliable D call. The CDR3 has 11 residues. Germline V lookup: CDR1 SGHRS, CDR2 YFSETQ. CDR3 sequence: CASSLAAEAFF. The CDR3 DNA follows: TGTGCCAGCAGTTTGGCGGCTGAAGCTTTCTTT. Variable domain in full (rest from reference TRBV5-1 and TRBJ1-1): KAGVTQTPRYLIKTRGQQVTLSCSPISGHRSVSWYQQTPGQGLQFLFEYFSETQRNKGNFPGRFSGRQFSNSRSEMNVSTLELGDSALYLCASSLAAEAFFGQGTRLTVV.

This sequence joins TRBV5-6 and TRBJ2-3; D remains unclear. The V end was cut by 4 bases, the J end by 1 base, with 4 bases between. Germline assignment: CDR1 SGHDT and CDR2 YYEEEE. CDR3 length: 12 amino acids. The CDR3 here is CASSRRTDTQYF. In nucleotides, the CDR3 is TGTGCCAGCAGCCGTCGCACAGATACGCAGTATTTT.

The rearrangement joins TRBV7-9 to TRBJ2-7, with 7 bases fitting TRBD1. Germline CDR1 SEHNR, CDR2 FQNEAQ (reference sequence). The CDR3 spans 14 residues. The V gene end was trimmed by 5 bases and the J gene end by 2 bases; junction bases not matched to a gene: 6. Here the CDR3 DNA reads TGTGCCAGCAGCATTAACAGGGGTCCCTACGAGCAGTACTTC. Protein product: CASSINRGPYEQYF.

CDR3 nucleotides: TGCGCCAGCAGCCAAGATCGAGGCGTTTACACTGAAGCTTTCTTT. Translated, it gives CASSQDRGVYTEAFF. The J gene is TRBJ1-1, the V gene TRBV4-3; D is undetermined. CDR3 length equals 15 residues. Germline CDR1 and CDR2: LGHNA and YSLEER. V lost 0 bases and J lost 3, with 11 bases in between.

This clone was detected only once. The gene calls are TRBV7-2 and TRBJ2-3, with 7 bases matching TRBD2. The CDR3 runs to 13 residues. J lost 5 bases, V lost 3 bases, and 2 bases had no gene match. CDR1 is SGHTA, CDR2 FQGNSA, per germline. This CDR3 reads CASSFGGGDTQYF. The CDR3 coding sequence is TGTGCCAGCAGCTTTGGGGGGGGAGATACGCAGTATTTT.

This chain joins TRBV9 and TRBJ2-1; weak D call: TRBD2 (6 bases). The CDR3 has 14 residues. Germline V CDR1 and CDR2: SGDLS, YYNGEE. V was trimmed by 0 bases and J by 5 bases, leaving 9 bases between them. CDR3 bases: TGTGCCAGCAGCGTAGGCGCGGGAAACAATGAGCAGTTCTTC. Encoded protein: CASSVGAGNNEQFF.

This rearrangement joins TRBV6-6 to TRBJ2-5; 7 bases map to TRBD1. The CDR3 runs 14 residues. Per the germline V gene, CDR1 is MNHNY and CDR2 is SVGAGI (reference sequence). The V gene end was trimmed by 10 bases and the J gene end by 3 bases; junction bases not matched to a gene: 11. CDR3 nucleotides: TGTGCCACCTCGAGGGACAGAACTAAAGAGACCCAGTACTTC. Residues: CATSRDRTKETQYF.

The CDR3 loop is CSVTTGGAGQSTDTQYF. The CDR3 DNA reads as TGCAGCGTTACTACAGGGGGCGCGGGGCAAAGCACAGATACGCAGTATTTT. The J gene is TRBJ2-3, the V gene TRBV29-1; the match to TRBD1 covers 9 bases. In germline, CDR1 is SQVTM, CDR2 ANQGSEA. The CDR3 has 17 amino acids. Germline trimming cut 5 bases from V and 0 bases from J; bases unmatched to any gene: 12.

This chain uses TRBV6-1 with TRBJ2-1; possible D gene TRBD2, 6 bases. Germline assignment: CDR1 MNHNS and CDR2 SASEGT. The CDR3 runs 11 residues. V lost 4 bases, J lost 14 bases, and 12 bases lay in between. The CDR3 DNA reads TGTGCCAGCAGTGGCCGGGAGCACGAGTTCTTC. This translates into CASSGREHEFF.

The chain carries TRBV4-1 and TRBJ1-1; no reliable D call. The CDR3 contains 16 residues. V shed 0 bases and J shed 0 bases, with 11 bases lying between them. CDR1 is MGHRA, CDR2 YSYEKL, per germline. CDR3 coding DNA: TGCGCCAGCAGCCAAGAGTCATACATTTTGAACACTGAAGCTTTCTTT. Translation: CASSQESYILNTEAFF.

CDR3 loop: CASSLGPRREGQDTQYF. DNA for the CDR3: TGTGCCAGCAGCTTAGGGCCTCGACGGGAGGGCCAGGATACGCAGTATTTT. The chain recombines TRBV7-8 with TRBJ2-3; TRBD2 matches 8 bases. This CDR3 is 17 amino acids long. Trimming removed 1 base from V and 6 bases from J; junction bases left unmatched: 12. Germline CDR1 and CDR2: SGHVS and FQNEAQ.

This clone has just a few counts. This rearrangement joins TRBV6-5 to TRBJ1-2, with D possibly being TRBD1 (5 bases). The CDR3 has 14 amino acids. Deletions cut 6 bases from V and 4 bases from J, with 15 bases between. Germline CDR1 is MNHEY and CDR2 is SVGAGI. The CDR3 region is CASSNDIRGYGYTF. CDR3 nucleotide sequence: TGTGCCAGCAGCAACGACATAAGGGGCTATGGCTACACCTTC.